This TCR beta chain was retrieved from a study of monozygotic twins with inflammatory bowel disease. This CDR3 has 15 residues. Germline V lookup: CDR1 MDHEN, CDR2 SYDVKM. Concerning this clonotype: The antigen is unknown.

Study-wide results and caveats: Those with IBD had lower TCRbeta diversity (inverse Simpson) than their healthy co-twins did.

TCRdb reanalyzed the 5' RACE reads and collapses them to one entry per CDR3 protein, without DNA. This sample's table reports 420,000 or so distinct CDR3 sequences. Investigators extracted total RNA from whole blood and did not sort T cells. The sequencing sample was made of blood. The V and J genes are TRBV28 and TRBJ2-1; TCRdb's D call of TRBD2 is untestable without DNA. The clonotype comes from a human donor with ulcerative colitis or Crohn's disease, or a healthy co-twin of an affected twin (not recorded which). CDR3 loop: CASSLFGGWYNEQFF.